What follows are 32 T cell receptor beta chains derived from one specimen sequenced in a study of T cell repertoires in cytomegalovirus infection. TCRdb re-called the reads with MiXCR, one entry per CDR3 protein. The sample lists under 100,000 distinct CDR3 sequences, approximately 3.7% occurring once. Material for sequencing was PBMCs. The receptors were sampled from a human donor in good health (CMV status not recorded). Some clones in this sample may be carry-over from other donors' samples.

This clonotype was recorded many times. J is TRBJ1-1 and V is TRBV7-3, with D hard to call. The CDR3 length is 14 residues. In germline, CDR1 is SGHTA, CDR2 FQGTGA. V gave up 4 bases and J gave up 4 bases, with 13 bases separating them. The CDR3 loop reads CASSSVGWSTEAFF. The DNA for the CDR3 is TGTGCCAGCAGCTCCGTAGGGTGGAGCACTGAAGCTTTCTTT.

This clonotype was found many times. The chain combines TRBV4-2 with TRBJ2-7, with TRBD1 matching 9 bases. This CDR3 is built from 16 residues. CDR1 LGHNA and CDR2 YNFKEQ come from the germline V gene. The trim removed 0 bases at V and 7 bases at J, leaving 10 bases unmatched. In nucleotides, the CDR3 is TGTGCCAGCAGCCAAGATATTAACAGGGGGCTCTGGGAGCAGTACTTC. It yields the protein CASSQDINRGLWEQYF.

This clonotype was detected ten times or more. V is TRBV20-1 and J is TRBJ1-4; D uncertain. The CDR3 consists of 20 residues. The germline V and J ends were trimmed by 0 bases and 7 bases, with 30 bases remaining between them. Per germline, CDR1 DFQATT and CDR2 SNEGSKA (reference sequence). The CDR3 reads CSARDRNPRAVDLPGEKLFF. The CDR3 nucleotides read TGCAGTGCTAGAGATCGTAACCCTCGGGCAGTGGACCTTCCGGGTGAAAAACTGTTTTTT.

This clonotype was detected ten times or more. The chain employs TRBV7-9 and TRBJ1-5, with D perhaps TRBD1 (5 bases). From germline, CDR1 is SEHNR and CDR2 FQNEAQ (reference sequence). The CDR3 runs 17 residues. V lost 3 bases and J lost 3, with 18 bases in between. CDR3 in DNA: TGTGCCAGCAGCTTCCCTTTTTTTGACAGTTTCAATCAGCCCCAGCATTTT. It is translated as CASSFPFFDSFNQPQHF.

Many counts were recorded for this clonotype. V usage is TRBV5-6 and J usage is TRBJ1-4, with 11 bases that match TRBD1. CDR1 and CDR2 from the germline V gene are SGHDT and YYEEEE. V lost 4 bases, J lost 7 bases, and 6 bases stayed unmatched. CDR3 length: 15 residues. CDR3 DNA: TGTGCCAGCAGCCCGGACAGGGGGCGCAGTGAAAAACTGTTTTTT. As protein: CASSPDRGRSEKLFF.

In its sample, this clonotype was seen many times. The chain combines TRBV7-9 with TRBJ1-2; D remains ambiguous. The CDR3 length is 14 residues. Between the trimmed V and J ends, which lost 5 bases and 2 bases, there was a span of 12 bases. Looked up from germline, CDR1 is SEHNR and CDR2 is FQNEAQ (reference sequence). CDR3 loop: CASSTSGVNYGYTF. CDR3 nucleotide sequence: TGTGCCAGCAGCACTAGTGGGGTGAACTATGGCTACACCTTC. The full variable domain, completed using reference TRBV7-9 and TRBJ1-2, is DTGVSQNPRHKITKRGQNVTFRCDPISEHNRLYWYRQTLGQGPEFLTYFQNEAQLEKSRLLSDRFSAERPKGSFSTLEIQRTEQGDSAMYLCASSTSGVNYGYTFGSGTRLTVV.

Ten or more counts support this clonotype. The chain couples TRBV7-2 to TRBJ2-3, with unresolved D. The CDR3 runs 12 residues. CDR1 and CDR2 (germline): SGHTA, FQGNSA. Trimming stripped 5 bases from V and 2 bases from J, with 5 bases between. In nucleotides, the CDR3 is TGTGCCAGCAGCCTTTTCACAGATACGCAGTATTTT. Translation gives CASSLFTDTQYF. The full variable domain, completed using reference TRBV7-2 and TRBJ2-3, is GAGVSQSPSNKVTEKGKDVELRCDPISGHTALYWYRQSLGQGLEFLIYFQGNSAPDKSGLPSDRFSAERTGGSVSTLTIQRTQQEDSAVYLCASSLFTDTQYFGPGTRLTVL.

This clonotype showed up many times. This chain uses TRBV20-1 with TRBJ2-5; perhaps TRBD2 as D (5 bases). Trimming pared 2 bases from V and 1 base from J, leaving 8 bases between. Germline assignment: CDR1 DFQATT and CDR2 SNEGSKA (reference sequence). CDR3 length equals 13 residues. The CDR3 DNA is TGCAGTGCTAGATTTCGGGGCCAAGAGACCCAGTACTTC. Translated: CSARFRGQETQYF.

In this sample, this clonotype turned up many times. This could be a read error, since a much larger clone is one nucleotide away. V gene TRBV6-2 or TRBV6-3 combines with J gene TRBJ2-4; D ambiguous. This CDR3 has 11 amino acids. V was trimmed by 6 bases and J by 6 bases, leaving 6 bases between them. The germline V gene encodes CDR1 MNHEY and CDR2 SVGEGT. CDR3 DNA sequence: TGTGCCAGCAGCTGGAGAAACATTCAGTACTTC. It translates to CASSWRNIQYF.

This clonotype was detected many times. The chain has TRBV30 and TRBJ2-1; D not resolved. CDR3 length: 12 amino acids. Germline V gene lookup returns CDR1 GTSNPN and CDR2 SVGIG (reference sequence). V lost 0 bases, J lost 9 bases, and 9 bases lay in between. The CDR3, as DNA: TGTGCCTGGAGTGTAGTTGCTGGTGAGCAGTTCTTC. This encodes CAWSVVAGEQFF. The full variable domain, with the rest looked up from reference TRBV30 and TRBJ2-1, is SQTIHQWPATLVQPVGSPLSLECTVEGTSNPNLYWYRQAAGRGLQLLFYSVGIGQISSEVPQNLSASRPQDRQFILSSKKLLLSDSGFYLCAWSVVAGEQFFGPGTRLTVL.

This clonotype was seen repeatedly, ten times or more. A junction boundary mismatches the germline segment, possibly from a read error. V is TRBV5-5 and J is TRBJ1-6, with D possibly TRBD1 on 6 matching bases. The CDR3 runs to 13 residues. The germline V gene encodes CDR1 SGHKS and CDR2 YYEKEE (reference sequence). DNA of the CDR3: TGTGTCAGCAGCACCACAGGGAATTCACCCCTCCACTTT. It specifies CVSSTTGNSPLHF.

This clonotype was seen ten or more times. The chain couples TRBV11-2 to TRBJ2-4, with 9 bases matching TRBD1. The CDR3 covers 15 residues. V shed 5 bases, J shed 5 bases, and the junction held 7 bases outside the gene matches. The germline V gene encodes CDR1 SGHAT and CDR2 FQNNGV. This CDR3 is CASSRGRDRENIQYF. In nucleotides, the CDR3 is TGTGCCAGCAGCCGCGGCCGGGACAGGGAAAACATTCAGTACTTC.

In this sample, this clonotype turned up many times. The chain combines TRBV6-1 with TRBJ1-2; 9 bases align to TRBD1. The CDR3 has 18 residues. The trim removed 6 bases at V and 4 bases at J, leaving 18 bases unmatched. In germline, CDR1 is MNHNS, CDR2 SASEGT. The CDR3 spells CASSSLTGQGSVSYGYTF. CDR3 nucleotide sequence: TGTGCCAGCAGCTCCTTGACCGGACAGGGGTCGGTCAGCTATGGCTACACCTTC.

The table lists this clonotype with many counts. The chain couples TRBV19 to TRBJ1-1; maybe TRBD1 (6 bases). The CDR3 contains 14 residues. CDR1 and CDR2 from the germline V gene are LNHDA and SQIVND (reference sequence). V lost 5 bases to trimming and J lost 6 bases, with 16 bases between them. CDR3: CASSSTQGISEAFF. As DNA, the CDR3 is TGTGCCAGTAGTTCAACCCAGGGGATCTCTGAAGCTTTCTTT.

This clonotype was seen repeatedly, ten times or more. The V gene is TRBV28, the J gene TRBJ2-3; no definite D call. Germline V CDR1 and CDR2: MDHEN, SYDVKM. The V end was cut by 4 bases, the J end by 1 base, with 12 bases between. The CDR3 runs to 15 residues. The CDR3 loop is CASSSVKTGTDTQYF. CDR3 sequence (DNA): TGTGCCAGCAGTTCTGTGAAAACCGGCACAGATACGCAGTATTTT.

There are many counts of this clonotype. The chain employs TRBV7-9 and TRBJ2-1, with D tentatively TRBD1 or TRBD2 (5 bases each). This CDR3 is built from 18 residues. V lost 6 bases and J 0 bases, leaving 21 bases between the germline ends. In germline, CDR1 is SEHNR, CDR2 FQNEAQ (reference sequence). CDR3 sequence (DNA): TGTGCCAGCAGTTATGGACTCTCCCAGGGAATCTCCTACAATGAGCAGTTCTTC. Encoded protein: CASSYGLSQGISYNEQFF.

This clonotype showed up many times. This chain's CDR3 is CASGTQGSQETQYF. Written as DNA, the CDR3 is TGTGCCAGCGGAACACAGGGCAGCCAAGAGACCCAGTACTTC. The rearrangement links TRBV2 to TRBJ2-5, with D tentatively TRBD1 (6 bases). Germline CDR1 reads SNHLY; CDR2 reads FYNNEI. There are 14 residues in the CDR3. V was trimmed by 8 bases and J by 1 base, leaving 14 bases between them. The full variable domain, in which reference TRBV2 and TRBJ2-5 provide the parts outside the CDR3, is EPEVTQTPSHQVTQMGQEVILRCVPISNHLYFYWYRQILGQKVEFLVSFYNNEISEKSEIFDDQFSVERPDGSNFTLKIRSTKLEDSAMYFCASGTQGSQETQYFGPGTRLLVL.

This clonotype was counted ten times or more. This chain uses TRBV28 with TRBJ2-7; no reliable D call. CDR1 and CDR2 (germline): MDHEN, SYDVKM. Trimming removed 3 bases from V and 4 bases from J, with 22 bases in between. The CDR3 totals 17 residues. The CDR3 coding sequence is TGTGCCAGCAGTTTTTTTAGGGCCAGACAACAACTTTACGAGCAGTACTTC. It is translated as CASSFFRARQQLYEQYF.

The table lists this clonotype with many counts. Compared with germline, one end of the junction differs, possibly owing to a read error. This sequence joins TRBV5-5 and TRBJ2-1; TRBD2 might be the D (6 bases). This CDR3 is built from 16 residues. Germline CDR1 reads SGHKS; CDR2 reads YYEKEE (reference sequence). CDR3 in amino acids: CVSSPGELSSYNEQFF. For the CDR3, the DNA is TGTGTCAGCAGCCCGGGGGAGCTTAGCTCCTACAATGAGCAGTTCTTC. The whole variable domain, filled in from reference TRBV5-5 and TRBJ2-1, reads DAGVTQSPTHLIKTRGQQVTLRCSPISGHKSVSWYQQVLGQGPQFIFQYYEKEERGRGNFPDRFSARQFPNYSSELNVNALLLGDSALYLCVSSPGELSSYNEQFFGPGTRLTVL.

This clonotype was detected many times. The gene calls are TRBV29-1 and TRBJ1-1; D might be TRBD1 (5 bases). The CDR3 extends over 12 amino acids. Germline V gene data show CDR1 as SQVTM and CDR2 as ANQGSEA. V was cut by 3 bases and J by 3 bases, with 8 bases left in between. CDR3 protein: CSVDETDTEAFF. Here the CDR3 DNA reads TGCAGCGTTGATGAGACAGACACTGAAGCTTTCTTT.

This clonotype was counted ten times or more. The chain has TRBV28 and TRBJ1-4, with a tentative D call TRBD1 (6 bases). The CDR3 covers 15 residues. V was pared by 6 bases and J by 5 bases, with 16 bases between. From germline, CDR1 is MDHEN and CDR2 SYDVKM. The chain's CDR3 is CASRMSDRLNEKLFF. The DNA of the CDR3 is TGTGCCAGCAGGATGTCGGACAGATTAAATGAAAAACTGTTTTTT. The full variable domain, with the rest looked up from reference TRBV28 and TRBJ1-4, is DVKVTQSSRYLVKRTGEKVFLECVQDMDHENMFWYRQDPGLGLRLIYFSYDVKMKEKGDIPEGYSVSREKKERFSLILESASTNQTSMYLCASRMSDRLNEKLFFGSGTQLSVL.

This clonotype came up many times. The chain employs TRBV20-1 and TRBJ2-1; D may match TRBD1 or TRBD2 (5 bases each). The CDR3 consists of 14 residues. Trimming cost V 8 bases and J 1 base, with 15 bases left between them. Germline V CDR1 and CDR2: DFQATT, SNEGSKA (reference sequence). CDR3 nucleotides: TGCAGTTCGTATGACAGACTATCCTACAATGAGCAGTTCTTC. Its translation is CSSYDRLSYNEQFF.

Ten or more counts support this clonotype. The chain employs TRBV20-1 and TRBJ1-5; 11 bases agree with TRBD1. The CDR3 runs to 15 residues. Germline V gene lookup returns CDR1 DFQATT and CDR2 SNEGSKA (reference sequence). With V trimmed by 0 bases and J by 6 bases, 4 bases remained unmatched. The CDR3 DNA reads as TGCAGTGCTAGAGATCGGGGGACAGGGGGTCAGCCCCAGCATTTT. Protein: CSARDRGTGGQPQHF.

This clonotype has ten or more counts. This rearrangement joins TRBV27 to TRBJ2-7; weak D call: TRBD2 (6 bases). Deletions cut 2 bases from V and 2 bases from J, with 13 bases between. Germline V gene lookup returns CDR1 MNHEY and CDR2 SMNVEV (reference sequence). The CDR3 sequence is 15 residues long. The CDR3 loop reads CASSLALPGAYEQYF. The CDR3 coding sequence is TGTGCCAGCAGTTTAGCCCTCCCGGGGGCCTACGAGCAGTACTTC.

This clonotype was seen repeatedly, ten times or more. This chain connects TRBV6-2 or TRBV6-3 to TRBJ1-1; D gene uncertain. Trimming shortened V by 0 bases and J by 10 bases, and 9 bases separated the two germline ends. Germline V gene sequence: CDR1 MNHEY, CDR2 SVGEGT. This CDR3 comprises 12 residues. This CDR3 is CASSYSIGGAFF. The CDR3 DNA sequence: TGTGCCAGCAGTTACTCGATCGGAGGAGCTTTCTTT.

This clonotype was seen at least ten times. The J gene is TRBJ2-5, the V gene TRBV11-2; weak D call: TRBD2 (6 bases). The V gene's germline CDR1 is SGHAT and CDR2 FQNNGV. The CDR3 is 15 amino acids. V lost 5 bases and J 5 bases, leaving 18 bases between the germline ends. CDR3 in amino acids: CASSPPGLGGETQYF. Here the CDR3 DNA reads TGTGCCAGCAGCCCGCCGGGACTTGGGGGGGAGACCCAGTACTTC.

In its sample, this clonotype was seen many times. V usage is TRBV6-5 and J usage is TRBJ2-1; no definite D call. Trimming left V 2 bases short and J 5 bases short, with 13 bases between. The germline CDR1 and CDR2 sequences are MNHEY and SVGAGI. This CDR3 comprises 15 residues. The CDR3 loop is CASSYLAVGNNEQFF. CDR3 coding DNA: TGTGCCAGCAGTTACCTGGCTGTGGGGAACAATGAGCAGTTCTTC.

This clonotype was detected many times. J is TRBJ1-2 and V is TRBV7-2; a possible D gene is TRBD1 (5 bases). Germline V gives CDR1 SGHTA, CDR2 FQGNSA. The length of the CDR3 is 13 residues. The V end was cut by 5 bases, the J end by 7 bases, with 14 bases between. For the CDR3, the DNA is TGTGCCAGCAGCCGGGGTGGGGGAGTTGGCTACACCTTC. It translates to CASSRGGGVGYTF.

This clonotype was seen repeatedly, ten times or more. The chain employs TRBV7-2 and TRBJ1-1; 10 nucleotides agree with TRBD1. The CDR3 spans 16 residues. V was clipped by 2 bases and J by 5 bases; unmatched bases: 8. Germline CDR1 reads SGHTA; CDR2 reads FQGNSA. The CDR3 bases are TGTGCCAGCAGCTTAAGGCGGGACAGGGGAAGAACTGAAGCTTTCTTT. As protein: CASSLRRDRGRTEAFF.

This clonotype showed up many times. The chain uses TRBV3-1 and TRBJ2-1, with D uncertain. Trimming took off 5 bases at V and 9 bases at J, with 11 bases between the two ends. This CDR3 is 12 amino acids long. Germline V lookup: CDR1 LGHDT, CDR2 YNNKEL (reference sequence). The CDR3 nucleotides are TGTGCCAGCAGCTATCCGGTGGGTGAGCAGTTCTTC. It specifies CASSYPVGEQFF.

This clonotype occurred many times. The CDR3 DNA reads as TGTGCCAGCAGTTTAGTACTTGAGCAGTTCTTC. It specifies CASSLVLEQFF. V and J are TRBV6-2 or TRBV6-3 and TRBJ2-1, with unresolved D. There are 11 residues in the CDR3. Germline V CDR1 and CDR2: MNHEY, SVGEGT. V lost 4 bases and J 9 bases, leaving 7 bases between the germline ends.

At least ten counts were recorded for this clonotype. V usage is TRBV28 and J usage is TRBJ1-5; the D is unclear. The V end lost 5 bases, the J end lost 0 bases, and 5 bases lay between the germline ends. This CDR3 contains 13 residues. Per the germline V gene, CDR1 is MDHEN and CDR2 is SYDVKM. The CDR3, as DNA: TGTGCCAGCAGTGAATATAGCAATCAGCCCCAGCATTTT. It encodes CASSEYSNQPQHF.